This TCR beta chain was captured by sequencing in a study of cytomegalovirus exposure and HLA in healthy donors. As for the study in general: A previous analysis identified approximately 110 million unique TCR beta sequences derived from about 180 million T cells.

V was shortened by 3 bases and J by 5 bases, with 11 bases between the two germline ends. This CDR3 has 14 residues. CDR1 and CDR2 (germline): SGHTA, FQGNSA. This clone has more than one count but fewer than ten. The antigen is undetermined. Notes on the study in general: Later, an analysis found that common viral pathogens appeared to be linked with several of the most significant clusters.

Primers: 60 Vbeta forward and 13 Jbeta reverse. Sequenced by immunoSEQ multiplex PCR; TCRdb stores in-frame clones only, minus some. Of around 140,000 clones listed, around three quarters are singletons. The sample consisted of PBMCs. The V gene is TRBV7-2, the J gene TRBJ1-5; D is possibly TRBD1 (6 bases). This TCR was recovered from a man aged 40-49 years in good health and CMV-seronegative. CDR3: CASSFDRSYQPQHF. The DNA of the CDR3 is TGTGCCAGCAGCTTTGACAGGTCGTATCAGCCCCAGCATTTT.